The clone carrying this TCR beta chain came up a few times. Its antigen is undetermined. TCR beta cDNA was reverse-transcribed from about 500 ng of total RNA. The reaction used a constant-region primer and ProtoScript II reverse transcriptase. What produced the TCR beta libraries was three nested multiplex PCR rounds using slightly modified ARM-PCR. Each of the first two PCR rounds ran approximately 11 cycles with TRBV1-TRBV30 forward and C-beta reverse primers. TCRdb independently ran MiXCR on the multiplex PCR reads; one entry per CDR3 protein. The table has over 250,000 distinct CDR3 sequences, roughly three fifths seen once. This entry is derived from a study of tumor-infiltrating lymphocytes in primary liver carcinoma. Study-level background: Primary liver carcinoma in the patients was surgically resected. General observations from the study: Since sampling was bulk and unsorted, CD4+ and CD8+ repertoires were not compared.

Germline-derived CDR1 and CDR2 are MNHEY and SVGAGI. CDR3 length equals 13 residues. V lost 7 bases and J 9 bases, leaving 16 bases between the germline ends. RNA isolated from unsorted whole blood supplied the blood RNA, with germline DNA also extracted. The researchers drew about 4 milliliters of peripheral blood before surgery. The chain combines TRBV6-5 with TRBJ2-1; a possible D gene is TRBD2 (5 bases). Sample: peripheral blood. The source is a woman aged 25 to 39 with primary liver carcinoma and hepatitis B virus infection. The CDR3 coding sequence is TGTGCCAGCAAGCGGCCTCTCGAGGGTGAGCAGTTCTTC. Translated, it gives CASKRPLEGEQFF.